The T cell receptor beta chain described here comes from a study of cytomegalovirus exposure and HLA in healthy donors. 13 Jbeta primers and 60 Vbeta primers were used for the PCR. Libraries were prepared by immunoSEQ multiplex PCR; TCRdb keeps only in-frame clonotypes and omits some of them. The sample contains about 93,000 clones, 70% to 80% of which appear only once. Germline assignment: CDR1 SGHTA and CDR2 FQGNSA. The germline V and J ends were trimmed by 3 bases and 7 bases, with 7 bases remaining between them. The CDR3 is 12 amino acids. The material sequenced was PBMCs. This chain links TRBV7-2 with TRBJ2-1; no clear D gene. The source of this sequence is a young man in good health and CMV-seronegative. CDR3 protein: CASSFDWNEQFF. The CDR3 DNA reads TGTGCCAGCAGCTTTGACTGGAATGAGCAGTTCTTC.